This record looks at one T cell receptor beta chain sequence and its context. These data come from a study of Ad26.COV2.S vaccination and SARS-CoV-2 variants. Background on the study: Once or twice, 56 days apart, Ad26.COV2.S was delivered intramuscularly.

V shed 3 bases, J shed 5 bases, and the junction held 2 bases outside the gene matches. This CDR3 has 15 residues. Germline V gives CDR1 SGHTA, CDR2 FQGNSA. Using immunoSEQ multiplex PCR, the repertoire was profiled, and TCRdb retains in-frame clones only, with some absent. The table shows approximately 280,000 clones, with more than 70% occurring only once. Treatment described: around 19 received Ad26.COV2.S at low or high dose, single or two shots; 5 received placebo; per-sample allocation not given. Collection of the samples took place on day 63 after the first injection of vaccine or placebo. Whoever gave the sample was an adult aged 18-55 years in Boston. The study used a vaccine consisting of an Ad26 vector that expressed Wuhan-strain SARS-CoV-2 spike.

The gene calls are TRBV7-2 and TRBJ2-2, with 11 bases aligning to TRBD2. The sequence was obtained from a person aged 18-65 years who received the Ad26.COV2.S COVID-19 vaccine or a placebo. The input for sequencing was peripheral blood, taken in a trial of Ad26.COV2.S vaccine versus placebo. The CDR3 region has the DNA TGTGCCAGCAGCTTTCTAGCGGGGGGTACCGGGGAGCTGTTTTTT. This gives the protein CASSFLAGGTGELFF.